The clone carrying this T cell receptor (beta chain) was seen just once. Method: immunoSEQ multiplex PCR; TCRdb's copy keeps in-frame clones and lacks some. The sample includes around 700,000 clones, under 95% seen only once; the top ten take approximately 22%. This entry comes from a study of shared clonotypes between healthy human individuals. V shed 4 bases and J shed 4 bases, with 20 bases lying between them. There are 17 residues in the CDR3. CDR1 is SGHDN and CDR2 is FVKESK in the germline V gene. CD45RO negativity and positive selection for CCR7 defined naive CD8 cells, a population that excluded terminally differentiated effector memory CD45RA+ cells.

The chain carries TRBV14 and TRBJ1-3; tentative D call: TRBD1 (6 bases). The sequence was obtained from a man aged 30-40 years in good health. Source material: naive CD8+ T cells sorted from blood. CDR3: CASSPIPGVSLGNTIYF. DNA for the CDR3: TGTGCCAGCAGCCCAATTCCAGGGGTTTCTCTGGGAAACACCATATATTTT.